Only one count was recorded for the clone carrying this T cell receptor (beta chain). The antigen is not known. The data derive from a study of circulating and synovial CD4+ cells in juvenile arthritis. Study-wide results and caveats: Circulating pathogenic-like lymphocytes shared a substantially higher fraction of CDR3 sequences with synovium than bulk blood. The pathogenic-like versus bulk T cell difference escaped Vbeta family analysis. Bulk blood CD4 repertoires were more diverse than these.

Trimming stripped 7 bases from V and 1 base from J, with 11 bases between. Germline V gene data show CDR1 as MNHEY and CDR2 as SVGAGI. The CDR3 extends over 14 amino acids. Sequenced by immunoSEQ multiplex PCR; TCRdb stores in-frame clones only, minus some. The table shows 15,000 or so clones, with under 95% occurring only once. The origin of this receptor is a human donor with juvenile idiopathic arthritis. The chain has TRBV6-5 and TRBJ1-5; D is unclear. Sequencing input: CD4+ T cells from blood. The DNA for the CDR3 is TGTGCCAGCACCCGACTTGGGAGCAATCAGCCCCAGCATTTT. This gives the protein CASTRLGSNQPQHF.